Below, 18 T cell receptor beta chains from the same sample are listed, as sequenced in a study of blood T cells in healthy people across ages. Combining a sample-barcoded 5' primer with a J-beta primer mix, a second PCR ran for roughly 7 to 12 cycles. Each CDR3 protein gets one entry after TCRdb re-called the 5' RACE reads with MiXCR. The sample consists of 720,000 or so distinct CDR3 sequences, less than 45% of them appearing once. Sequenced: blood. These receptors came from a man older than 75 in good health.

This clonotype has only a few counts. This chain links TRBV20-1 with TRBJ2-3; D assignment may be TRBD1 or TRBD2 (5 bases each). This CDR3 is 12 amino acids long. V was pared by 5 bases and J by 5 bases, with 11 bases between. The V gene's germline CDR1 is DFQATT and CDR2 SNEGSKA (reference sequence). The CDR3 spells CSAGTVGDTQYF. CDR3 in DNA: TGCAGTGCTGGGACCGTGGGAGATACGCAGTATTTT.

This chain uses TRBV11-2 with TRBJ2-3; 7 nucleotides match TRBD1. Germline CDR1 and CDR2: SGHAT and FQNNGV. With 5 bases clipped from V and 8 bases from J, the junction kept 10 bases outside the gene matches. CDR3 size: 14 residues. In DNA form, the CDR3 reads TGTGCCAGCAGCGCTAGACAGGGAGCTGCTACGCAGTATTTT. Its protein is CASSARQGAATQYF.

This clonotype was counted between two and nine times. The CDR3 here is CASSLAPRASYNEQFF. The DNA of the CDR3 is TGTGCCAGCAGCTTAGCGCCCAGGGCTTCCTACAATGAGCAGTTCTTC. The V gene is TRBV11-1, the J gene TRBJ2-1, with D tentatively TRBD1 (5 bases). The CDR3 length is 16 residues. Germline CDR1 SGHAT, CDR2 FQDESV (reference sequence). V was shortened by 0 bases and J by 1 base, with 10 bases between the two germline ends.

V and J are TRBV24-1 and TRBJ2-3; D is perhaps TRBD2 (6 bases). This CDR3 is 15 amino acids long. Trimming took 3 bases from V and 2 from J, leaving 11 bases between them. Germline assignment: CDR1 KGHDR and CDR2 SFDVKD. This chain's CDR3 is CATSDTGGTTDTQYF. The CDR3 DNA reads TGTGCCACCAGTGATACCGGAGGGACCACAGATACGCAGTATTTT.

This clonotype was counted between two and nine times. V is TRBV6-2 or TRBV6-3 and J is TRBJ1-5, with TRBD1 as a possible D gene (5 bases). Trimming stripped 4 bases from V and 4 bases from J, with 11 bases between. The germline V gene has CDR1 MNHEY and CDR2 SVGEGT. The CDR3 has 14 residues. The CDR3 DNA is TGTGCCAGCAGTTTTAGCGGGGCAAATCAGCCCCAGCATTTT. It codes for CASSFSGANQPQHF.

The J gene is TRBJ2-1, the V gene TRBV7-3, with 8 bases identical to TRBD1. The DNA end is more similar to TRBJ2-7, so the J call may be wrong. The CDR3 sequence is 15 residues long. Germline V gene sequence: CDR1 SGHTA, CDR2 FQGTGA. CDR3 sequence: CASSVGQGRNNEQYF. CDR3 nucleotide sequence: TGTGCCAGCAGCGTAGGACAGGGTAGGAACAATGAGCAGTACTTC.

The chain has TRBV11-3 and TRBJ2-3, with D unresolved. The CDR3 runs to 14 residues. Germline assignment: CDR1 SGHNT and CDR2 YENEEA. Trimming stripped 0 bases from V and 11 bases from J, with 15 bases between. CDR3 in amino acids: CASSLDGRPNEQYF. The DNA for the CDR3 is TGTGCCAGCAGCTTAGATGGTAGGCCAAATGAGCAGTATTTT. The variable domain in full, with the rest retrieved from reference TRBV11-3 and TRBJ2-3, is EAGVVQSPRYKIIEKKQPVAFWCNPISGHNTLYWYLQNLGQGPELLIRYENEEAVDDSQLPKDRFSAERLKGVDSTLKIQPAELGDSAVYLCASSLDGRPNEQYFGPGTRLTVL.

This clonotype was counted once. The chain is built from TRBV14 and TRBJ2-5, with a tentative D call TRBD2 (5 bases). The J call is uncertain, as TRBJ2-7 better fits the DNA end. This CDR3 comprises 14 residues. Germline V CDR1 and CDR2: SGHDN, FVKESK. CDR3 DNA sequence: TGTGCCAGCAGCCAAGTATCTAGCAGCTACGAGCAGTACTTC. Translated, it gives CASSQVSSSYEQYF.

Regarding this clonotype: A read error is possible here, since a much larger clone lies one base away. The V and J genes are TRBV20-1 and TRBJ2-5; 8 bases are a match to TRBD2. CDR1 is DFQATT and CDR2 is SNEGSKA in the germline V gene (reference sequence). Germline trimming cut 6 bases from V and 11 bases from J; bases unmatched to any gene: 14. This CDR3 contains 13 residues. In DNA, the CDR3 is TGCAGTGCCGACCCAGCGGGAGACAATGAGCAGTACTTC. This codes for CSADPAGDNEQYF.

V is TRBV29-1 and J is TRBJ2-4; D may be TRBD2 (5 bases). The germline V gene encodes CDR1 SQVTM and CDR2 ANQGSEA. The CDR3 loop spans 16 amino acids. The CDR3, as DNA: TGCAGGGAGAAGGTATCGGGCGGGCTAGCCAAAAACATTCAGTACTTC. Residues: CREKVSGGLAKNIQYF. Full variable domain (rest looked up from reference TRBV29-1 and TRBJ2-4): SAVISQKPSRDICQRGTSLTIQCQVDSQVTMMFWYRQQPGQSLTLIATANQGSEATYESGFVIDKFPISRPNLTFSTLTVSNMSPEDSSIYLCREKVSGGLAKNIQYFGAGTRLSVL.

The V and J genes are TRBV20-1 and TRBJ2-4; perhaps TRBD2 as D (6 bases). The CDR3 extends over 15 amino acids. Germline CDR1 and CDR2: DFQATT and SNEGSKA (reference sequence). The germline V and J ends were trimmed by 6 bases and 1 base, with 16 bases remaining between them. CDR3 in DNA: TGCAGTGCCCGGGGGATAGGGGTGGCCAAAAACATTCAGTACTTC. Amino acids: CSARGIGVAKNIQYF.

This sequence joins TRBV12-3 or TRBV12-4 and TRBJ1-3; 8 nucleotides agree with TRBD1. This CDR3 is built from 17 residues. The ends lost 6 bases at V and 3 bases at J; junction bases unmatched: 13. The CDR3 spells CASSPTPRGTGGNTIYF. CDR3 bases: TGTGCCAGCAGCCCTACCCCCCGGGGGACAGGTGGAAACACCATATATTTT.

This clonotype came up a few times. This chain uses TRBV9 with TRBJ1-2, with D unresolved. CDR3 length: 14 amino acids. Germline CDR1 and CDR2: SGDLS and YYNGEE. V lost 4 bases, J lost 5 bases, and 15 bases lay in between. CDR3 in amino acids: CASSTAQEIYGYTF. The CDR3 nucleotides are TGTGCCAGCAGCACAGCGCAGGAGATTTATGGCTACACCTTC. Full variable domain (outside the CDR3, taken from reference TRBV9 and TRBJ1-2): DSGVTQTPKHLITATGQRVTLRCSPRSGDLSVYWYQQSLDQGLQFLIQYYNGEERAKGNILERFSAQQFPDLHSELNLSSLELGDSALYFCASSTAQEIYGYTFGSGTRLTVV.

V is TRBV28 and J is TRBJ2-2; TRBD2 is a possible D gene (5 bases). Trimming removed 7 bases from V and 5 bases from J, with 8 bases in between. There are 12 residues in the CDR3. Germline assignment: CDR1 MDHEN and CDR2 SYDVKM. The CDR3 nucleotides read TGTGCCAGCAAGTGGGAGACCGGGGAGCTGTTTTTT. Its protein is CASKWETGELFF.

This clonotype is a singleton in its sample. A read error is likely, as this CDR3 ends without the conserved phenylalanine or tryptophan. V gene TRBV5-4 combines with J gene TRBJ2-5, with D unclear. CDR3 length: 13 residues. The germline V gene encodes CDR1 SGHNT and CDR2 YYREEE (reference sequence). V was shortened by 4 bases and J by 0 bases, with 7 bases between the two germline ends. As DNA, the CDR3 is TGTGCCAGCAGCAAGTACAACCAAGAGACCCAGTACTAC. This gives the protein CASSKYNQETQYY.

The J gene is TRBJ2-5, the V gene TRBV6-2 or TRBV6-3; no clear D gene. Germline V CDR1 and CDR2: MNHEY, SVGEGT. Trimming removed 8 bases at V and 2 bases at J, with 12 bases between. The CDR3 loop spans 13 amino acids. The CDR3 DNA follows: TGTGCCAGCCAAGTAAGGGTTCAAGAGACCCAGTACTTC. This codes for CASQVRVQETQYF.

This clonotype was detected many times. The chain combines TRBV2 with TRBJ2-5; D may be TRBD2 (6 bases). The V gene's germline CDR1 is SNHLY and CDR2 FYNNEI. V lost 0 bases, J lost 4 bases, and 12 bases lay in between. The CDR3 spans 15 residues. CDR3 DNA: TGTGCCAGCAGTGAAGCCCGGAGGGTGCGAGAGACCCAGTACTTC. Encoded protein: CASSEARRVRETQYF.

The chain employs TRBV7-4 and TRBJ2-7; D may correspond to TRBD1 or TRBD2 (6 bases each). V was trimmed by 9 bases and J by 3 bases, leaving 24 bases between them. The germline gives CDR1 SGHVT, CDR2 SQSDAQ. The CDR3 runs to 16 residues. CDR3 bases: TGTGCCAGAAGGCCCTGGGGGCCCGGGGAGGACTACGAGCAGTACTTC. This gives the protein CARRPWGPGEDYEQYF.